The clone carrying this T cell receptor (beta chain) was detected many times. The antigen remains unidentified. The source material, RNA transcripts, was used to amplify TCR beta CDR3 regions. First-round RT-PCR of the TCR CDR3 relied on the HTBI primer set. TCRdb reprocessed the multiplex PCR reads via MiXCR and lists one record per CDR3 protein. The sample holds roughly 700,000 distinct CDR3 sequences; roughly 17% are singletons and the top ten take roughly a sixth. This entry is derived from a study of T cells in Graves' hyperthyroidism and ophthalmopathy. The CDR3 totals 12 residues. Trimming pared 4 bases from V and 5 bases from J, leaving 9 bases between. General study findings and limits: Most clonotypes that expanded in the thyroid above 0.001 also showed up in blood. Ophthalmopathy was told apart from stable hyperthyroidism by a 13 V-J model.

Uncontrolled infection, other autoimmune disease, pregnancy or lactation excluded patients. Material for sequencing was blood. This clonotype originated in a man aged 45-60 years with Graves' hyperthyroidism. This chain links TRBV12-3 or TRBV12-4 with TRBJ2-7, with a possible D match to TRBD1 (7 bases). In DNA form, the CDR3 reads TGTGCCAGCAGTTGGAGGGGGCACGAGCAGTACTTC. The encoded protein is CASSWRGHEQYF.